A selection of T cell receptor beta chains follows, all from one sample in a study of blood T cell repertoires in COVID-19. Assay used: immunoSEQ multiplex PCR; TCRdb lists only in-frame clones, some missing. The table has 200,000 to 250,000 clones, roughly 85% seen once. The source material was peripheral blood. The receptors here all came from a man aged 18 to 30 with active or convalescent COVID-19. Each CDR3 is given with its conserved first and last residue. The D gene is left open where the match is weak. Clone size is given for some rows only: seen once, a few or many times, or a class if the clone is expanded.

TGTGCCAGCAGTCGTCAGTCAGGCAGCTACTATGGCTACACCTTC,CASSRQSGSYYGYTF,.,TRBJ1-2,TRBV6-1,.
TGTGCCAGCAGCCAAGGACTCCCCCCCACCGGGGAGCTGTTTTTT,CASSQGLPPTGELFF,.,TRBJ2-2,TRBV3-1/TRBV3-2,.
TGTGCCAGCAGCCACACAGGGGCCGCAAATGTCGAGCAGTACTTC,CASSHTGAANVEQYF,.,TRBJ2-7,TRBV16,TRBD1
TGTGCCAGCAGTGAATATAAGGGGGACAGACTTGGCTACACCTTC,CASSEYKGDRLGYTF,.,TRBJ1-2,TRBV25-1,TRBD1
TGTGCCAGCAGCTCCACCGGGACAACTCTCGGAAACACCATATATTTT,CASSSTGTTLGNTIYF,.,TRBJ1-3,TRBV5-6,.
TGTGCCAGCTCACCACCCCATACTCCAGGTGAGCAGTTCTTC,CASSPPHTPGEQFF,.,TRBJ2-1,TRBV18,.
TGCAGCGTTGCACTAGCGGGAGACGAGCAGTACTTC,CSVALAGDEQYF,.,TRBJ2-7,TRBV29-1,TRBD2
TGTGCCAGCAGTTTAAGGACCGGGACTGCCTACAATGAGCAGTTCTTC,CASSLRTGTAYNEQFF,.,TRBJ2-1,TRBV27,.
TGTGCCAGCATATCCGGGACAGGGGGCAATGAGCAGTTCTTC,CASISGTGGNEQFF,.,TRBJ2-1,TRBV25-1,TRBD1
TGTGCCAGTAGTATACCTAGCGGGAGGGCCGGTTACAATGAGCAGTTCTTC,CASSIPSGRAGYNEQFF,.,TRBJ2-1,TRBV19,TRBD2
TGTGCCAGCAGCGCGGGACTAGCGGGGACCTTAGATGAGCAGTTCTTC,CASSAGLAGTLDEQFF,.,TRBJ2-1,TRBV9,TRBD2
TGTGCCAGCAGCGTCCCTCGCCGACTAGCGGGGGGGCAGGATACGCAGTATTTT,CASSVPRRLAGGQDTQYF,once,TRBJ2-3,TRBV9,TRBD2
TGCGCCAGCAGCCCTCCTACAGGGTTGAACACTGAAGCTTTCTTT,CASSPPTGLNTEAFF,once,TRBJ1-1,TRBV5-1,.
TGCGCCAGCAGCTTGTTTGGGACAGATCCTGAAGCTTTCTTT,CASSLFGTDPEAFF,.,TRBJ1-1,TRBV5-1,TRBD1
TGTGCCGCCTCCTCCGGGGACAGAAATGAAAAACTGTTTTTT,CAASSGDRNEKLFF,.,TRBJ1-4,TRBV10-3,TRBD1
TGTGCCAGCACGACGGGAACTAACTATGGCTACACCTTC,CASTTGTNYGYTF,.,TRBJ1-2,TRBV27,.
TGTGCCAGCAGCTCCCTAGCGGAGGGACTATACAATGAGCAGTTCTTC,CASSSLAEGLYNEQFF,.,TRBJ2-1,TRBV5-4,TRBD2
TGTGCCAGCAGCTTAGGTAACGGGGGGTGGACAGATACGCAGTATTTT,CASSLGNGGWTDTQYF,.,TRBJ2-3,TRBV7-2,TRBD2
TGTGCCAGCAAGTCAAGACAGGACCCAAGAGACCCCCAGTACTTC,CASKSRQDPRDPQYF,.,TRBJ2-5,TRBV6-5,.
TGTGCCAGCAGCTTAGCGCGGGGTAGCGGGGGGCAGTACTTC,CASSLARGSGGQYF,.,TRBJ2-7,TRBV7-2,TRBD2
TGTGCCACCTCCCGTGCAGGGTTCAGCACAGATACGCAGTATTTT,CATSRAGFSTDTQYF,.,TRBJ2-3,TRBV28,.
TGTGCCAGCAGTGAGAGGCGGGGGGGTTACAATGAGCAGTTCTTC,CASSERRGGYNEQFF,.,TRBJ2-1,TRBV2,TRBD2
TGTGCTAGCAGCTTAGGGAGTCCAGCGGGAGAGCAGTTCTTC,CASSLGSPAGEQFF,.,TRBJ2-1,TRBV7-7,TRBD2
TGTGCCAGCAGCTACTCGGGACAGGGGAACACTGAAGCTTTCTTT,CASSYSGQGNTEAFF,.,TRBJ1-1,TRBV5-5,TRBD1
TGCAGTGCTAGAGAAGCGCCGGAGCAGTTCTTC,CSAREAPEQFF,.,TRBJ2-1,TRBV20-1,.
TGTGCCAGCAGCGCCGGACAGGGGCACGTAGTTCTTGGCTACACCTTC,CASSAGQGHVVLGYTF,.,TRBJ1-2,TRBV7-9,TRBD1
TGCGCCAGCAGCCAAGGAGTCCGCTACCGAAACTCTGGGGCCAACGTCCTGACTTTC,CASSQGVRYRNSGANVLTF,once,TRBJ2-6,TRBV4-3,.